A selection of T cell receptor beta chains follows, all from one sample in a study of CD8+ T cells in alopecia areata. The data were produced by immunoSEQ multiplex PCR, yet TCRdb's version contains in-frame clones alone and is incomplete. The sample records about 200,000 clones, around two fifths being singletons. Sequenced here: CD4+ T cells sorted from blood, sampled at approximately week 30, from a patient treated with tofacitinib. These receptors were collected from a human donor with alopecia areata. Both conserved end residues are part of each CDR3. Each record gives: J gene, V gene, D gene, clone size, CDR3 DNA, CDR3 protein. D genes are given only for firm matches. Not every row has a clone size; where given, it reads once, few, many or a size class.

j_gene: TRBJ1-5
v_gene: TRBV7-2
d_gene: -
abundance: few
CDR3nt: TGTGCCAGCAGCTTAGAGTGGCAGGCGTACCAGCCCCAGCATTTT
CDR3aa: CASSLEWQAYQPQHF

j_gene: TRBJ2-7
v_gene: TRBV6-5
d_gene: -
abundance: -
CDR3nt: TGTGCCAGCAGTTACCTTAAGACCACAGACGAGCAGTACTTC
CDR3aa: CASSYLKTTDEQYF

j_gene: TRBJ2-3
v_gene: TRBV6-1
d_gene: -
abundance: -
CDR3nt: TGTGCCAGCAGTGAGGTCACGGAGTACACAGATACGCAGTATTTT
CDR3aa: CASSEVTEYTDTQYF

j_gene: TRBJ2-7
v_gene: TRBV4-1
d_gene: -
abundance: -
CDR3nt: TGCGCCAGCAGCCAGGGAGGGGCCCAGGGGTTCTACGAGCAGTACTTC
CDR3aa: CASSQGGAQGFYEQYF

j_gene: TRBJ2-1
v_gene: TRBV7-9
d_gene: -
abundance: few
CDR3nt: TGTGCCAGCAGCTTAGGGAGGCCACAGTTCTTC
CDR3aa: CASSLGRPQFF

j_gene: TRBJ1-5
v_gene: TRBV30
d_gene: TRBD1
abundance: -
CDR3nt: TGTGCCTGGAGTGCAGGGAGGGGGCCAGGAAGCAATCAGCCCCAGCATTTT
CDR3aa: CAWSAGRGPGSNQPQHF

j_gene: TRBJ1-1
v_gene: TRBV5-6
d_gene: -
abundance: -
CDR3nt: TGTGCCAGCAGCTTGGTCTCAGACACTGAAGCTTTCTTT
CDR3aa: CASSLVSDTEAFF

j_gene: TRBJ2-1
v_gene: TRBV29-1
d_gene: -
abundance: few
CDR3nt: TGCAGCGTTAAATGGGAGAGTGAGCAGTTCTTC
CDR3aa: CSVKWESEQFF

j_gene: TRBJ2-7
v_gene: TRBV5-1
d_gene: -
abundance: few
CDR3nt: TGCGCCAGCAGCTTGGCACCCCCCGGGGGCAAACCCTACGAGCAGTACTTC
CDR3aa: CASSLAPPGGKPYEQYF

j_gene: TRBJ1-2
v_gene: TRBV2
d_gene: -
abundance: -
CDR3nt: TGTGCCAGCAGTCAACAGGATGGTCTGCAAGGGTACACCTTC
CDR3aa: CASSQQDGLQGYTF

j_gene: TRBJ2-3
v_gene: TRBV5-1
d_gene: -
abundance: -
CDR3nt: TGCGCCAGCAGCTTGGGCGATTTTCGGTCACCGCTCCCCCACCTCTTT
CDR3aa: CASSLGDFRSPLPHLF

j_gene: TRBJ1-1
v_gene: TRBV14
d_gene: -
abundance: few
CDR3nt: TGTGCCAGCAGCCGCCTTGGGGCCCGTACTGAAGCTTTCTTT
CDR3aa: CASSRLGARTEAFF

j_gene: TRBJ1-2
v_gene: TRBV2
d_gene: -
abundance: -
CDR3nt: TGTGCCAGCACTGACAGTAACTATGGCTACACCTTC
CDR3aa: CASTDSNYGYTF

j_gene: TRBJ1-2
v_gene: TRBV11-2
d_gene: -
abundance: few
CDR3nt: TGTGCCAGCAGCTCCCTGAAAAGGGCGCCGTACACCTTC
CDR3aa: CASSSLKRAPYTF

j_gene: TRBJ1-6
v_gene: TRBV7-9
d_gene: TRBD1
abundance: -
CDR3nt: TGTGCCAGCAGCCCGGGACAGACTCTCTATAATTCACCCCTCCACTTT
CDR3aa: CASSPGQTLYNSPLHF

j_gene: TRBJ2-7
v_gene: TRBV10-1
d_gene: TRBD1
abundance: few
CDR3nt: TGCGCCAGCAGTGAGCCGGGACAGGGGACCTACGAGCAGTACTTC
CDR3aa: CASSEPGQGTYEQYF

j_gene: TRBJ2-1
v_gene: TRBV5-1
d_gene: TRBD1
abundance: -
CDR3nt: TGCGCCAGCAGCTTGGAAATGTCGGGACAGGGGGCCAGATGGATCTTC
CDR3aa: CASSLEMSGQGARWIF

j_gene: TRBJ1-2
v_gene: TRBV14
d_gene: -
abundance: -
CDR3nt: TGTGCCAGCAGCCAAGCGGCACCGTATGGCTACACCTTC
CDR3aa: CASSQAAPYGYTF

j_gene: TRBJ1-5
v_gene: TRBV18
d_gene: TRBD1
abundance: -
CDR3nt: TGTGCCAGCTCACGGGGACAGGGAGTTGGTCAGCCCCAGCATTTT
CDR3aa: CASSRGQGVGQPQHF

j_gene: TRBJ2-7
v_gene: TRBV15
d_gene: -
abundance: -
CDR3nt: TGTGCCACCAGCTCCCGAGGGGCTAGGGGGGGGCTAGGATACGAGCAGTACTTC
CDR3aa: CATSSRGARGGLGYEQYF

j_gene: TRBJ2-3
v_gene: TRBV2
d_gene: -
abundance: once
CDR3nt: TGTGCCAGCAGTGAACCTACCCTAAGAAGCACAGATACGCAGTATTTT
CDR3aa: CASSEPTLRSTDTQYF

j_gene: TRBJ2-3
v_gene: TRBV6-6
d_gene: -
abundance: -
CDR3nt: TGTGCCAGCAGGAGTAGGGCACGACTCACAGATACGCAGTATTTT
CDR3aa: CASRSRARLTDTQYF